This record looks at one T cell receptor (beta chain) sequence and its context. Its antigen is not known. CDR1 and CDR2 (germline): LNHDA, SQIVND (reference sequence). CDR3 length equals 16 residues. Trimming at V came to 5 bases and at J to 0 bases, leaving 5 bases not matched to a gene. Treatment: about 20 received Ad26.COV2.S at low or high dose, single or two shots; about 5 received placebo; per-sample allocation not given. It was on day 63 after the first vaccine or placebo injection that samples were taken. Donation was by an adult aged 18-55 years who was in Boston. This entry is derived from a study of Ad26.COV2.S vaccination and SARS-CoV-2 variants. Looking at the study overall: Participants got Ad26.COV2.S intramuscularly, once or twice 56 days apart.

The study, taken as a whole, reports: Those who received vaccine or placebo ended up with similar non-spike TCR breadth. Total T cell responses, in the TCR breadth and depth analyses, may have been underestimated.

Data came from immunoSEQ multiplex PCR; TCRdb stores just in-frame clones and leaves some out. The sample lists a few hundred thousand clones; around nine tenths were seen once. This TCR was recovered from a person between 18 and 60 years old who received the Ad26.COV2.S COVID-19 vaccine or a placebo. The material was peripheral blood, obtained in a trial of Ad26.COV2.S vaccine versus placebo. The chain recombines TRBV19 with TRBJ1-5; 9 bases fit TRBD1. The DNA of the CDR3 is TGTGCCAGTAGTCGACAGGGGGTCAATAGCAATCAGCCCCAGCATTTT. It encodes CASSRQGVNSNQPQHF. The entire variable domain, with the rest obtained from reference TRBV19 and TRBJ1-5, is as follows: DGGITQSPKYLFRKEGQNVTLSCEQNLNHDAMYWYRQDPGQGLRLIYYSQIVNDFQKGDIAEGYSVSREKKESFPLTVTSAQKNPTAFYLCASSRQGVNSNQPQHFGDGTRLSIL.